This is a list of T cell receptor beta chains from one sample in a study of T cells in Graves' hyperthyroidism and ophthalmopathy. TCRdb processed the multiplex PCR reads anew with MiXCR; each CDR3 protein has one entry. The data show 360,000 or so distinct CDR3 sequences, with roughly 15% seen just once and roughly 19% held by the top ten. Source material: blood. All receptors derive from an older woman with Graves' ophthalmopathy. The CDR3 runs from the conserved cysteine through the conserved F or W. The D gene is left open where the match is weak. Size values are once, few and many counts, or a class for expanded clones, and some rows have none.

size: few
J: TRBJ2-5
D: TRBD2
V: TRBV20-1
CDR3: CSASGTSGLQETQYF
DNA: TGCAGTGCTTCAGGGACTAGCGGACTCCAAGAGACCCAGTACTTC

size: many
J: TRBJ2-7
D: .
V: TRBV5-8
CDR3: CASQNHGALSDEQYF
DNA: TGTGCCAGCCAGAACCACGGGGCTCTCTCTGACGAGCAGTACTTC

size: .
J: TRBJ1-5
D: TRBD1
V: TRBV20-1
CDR3: CSANRGRSNQPQRF
DNA: TGCAGTGCTAACAGGGGGCGCAGCAATCAGCCCCAGCGTTTT

size: many
J: TRBJ2-1
D: .
V: TRBV2
CDR3: CASNGGLYNEQFF
DNA: TGTGCCAGCAATGGCGGTCTGTACAATGAGCAGTTCTTC

size: .
J: TRBJ2-7
D: TRBD1
V: TRBV18
CDR3: CAGSPGQGAREQYF
DNA: TGTGCCGGCTCACCAGGTCAGGGGGCTCGGGAGCAGTACTTC

size: .
J: TRBJ2-3
D: TRBD2
V: TRBV27
CDR3: CASSLGRDYTQYF
DNA: TGTGCCAGCAGTTTAGGGAGGGACTATACGCAGTATTTT

size: many
J: TRBJ2-1
D: .
V: TRBV12-3/TRBV12-4
CDR3: CASSFLLTDYNEQFF
DNA: TGTGCCAGCAGTTTTCTCCTAACTGACTACAATGAGCAGTTCTTC

size: many
J: TRBJ2-5
D: .
V: TRBV11-2
CDR3: CASSLDGKGQETQYF
DNA: TGTGCCAGCAGCTTAGATGGAAAGGGGCAAGAGACCCAGTACTTC

size: many
J: TRBJ2-2
D: .
V: TRBV28
CDR3: CASSLVGSNTGELFF
DNA: TGTGCCAGCAGTTTGGTTGGGTCGAACACCGGGGAGCTGTTTTTT

size: many
J: TRBJ2-1
D: TRBD1
V: TRBV5-1
CDR3: CASSLVGRGHGNEQFF
DNA: TGCGCCAGCAGCTTGGTGGGCAGGGGGCATGGCAATGAGCAGTTCTTC

size: many
J: TRBJ2-3
D: TRBD2
V: TRBV2
CDR3: CASSENQAGDDTQYF
DNA: TGTGCCAGCAGTGAAAATCAAGCGGGAGACGATACGCAGTATTTT

size: few
J: TRBJ2-1
D: .
V: TRBV5-6
CDR3: CASSPWQGGYNEQLF
DNA: TGTGCCAGCAGCCCATGGCAGGGGGGATACAATGAGCAGCTCTTC

size: many
J: TRBJ2-1
D: .
V: TRBV7-2
CDR3: CASSLPHTSRSSYNEQFF
DNA: TGTGCCAGCAGCTTACCCCATACTAGCAGGAGCTCCTACAATGAGCAGTTCTTC

size: many
J: TRBJ2-4
D: .
V: TRBV6-5
CDR3: CASSYRDTPMYIQYF
DNA: TGTGCCAGCAGTTACAGGGACACCCCCATGTACATTCAGTACTTC

size: many
J: TRBJ1-5
D: .
V: TRBV28
CDR3: CASTVGDQPQHF
DNA: TGTGCCAGCACGGTCGGAGATCAGCCCCAGCATTTT

size: many
J: TRBJ2-1
D: TRBD1
V: TRBV18
CDR3: CASSPGQGDEQFF
DNA: TGTGCCAGCTCACCAGGACAGGGCGATGAGCAGTTCTTC

size: .
J: TRBJ2-4
D: .
V: TRBV20-1
CDR3: CSGLSLGNIQYF
DNA: TGCAGTGGGCTGTCGCTGGGAAACATTCAGTACTTC

size: many
J: TRBJ2-7
D: .
V: TRBV6-1
CDR3: CASRSGTQLYEQYF
DNA: TGTGCCAGCAGGAGCGGGACACAACTTTACGAGCAGTACTTC

size: many
J: TRBJ2-1
D: .
V: TRBV5-1
CDR3: CASSNRDPLNEQFF
DNA: TGCGCCAGCAGCAACCGGGACCCCTTGAATGAGCAGTTCTTC

size: once
J: TRBJ2-7
D: .
V: TRBV3-1
CDR3: CASSQDHSVSHEQYF
DNA: TGTGCCAGCAGCCAAGACCATAGCGTCTCCCACGAGCAGTACTTC

size: many
J: TRBJ2-5
D: TRBD2
V: TRBV3-1
CDR3: CASAGLGVVTQYF
DNA: TGTGCCAGCGCGGGACTAGGGGTTGTGACCCAGTACTTC

size: many
J: TRBJ2-5
D: TRBD1
V: TRBV28
CDR3: CASRPNRGSQETQYF
DNA: TGTGCCAGCAGACCCAACAGGGGCAGCCAAGAGACCCAGTACTTC

size: many
J: TRBJ1-1
D: .
V: TRBV3-1
CDR3: CASSQDGGVGSNEAFF
DNA: TGTGCCAGCAGCCAAGATGGGGGCGTTGGGTCGAATGAAGCTTTCTTT

size: many
J: TRBJ1-2
D: TRBD1
V: TRBV30
CDR3: CAWRSQGARGYTF
DNA: TGTGCCTGGAGAAGCCAGGGGGCTCGCGGCTACACCTTC

size: .
J: TRBJ2-3
D: TRBD2
V: TRBV5-1
CDR3: CASSPASGRVRGTQYF
DNA: TGCGCCAGCAGCCCGGCTAGCGGGAGAGTCAGAGGTACGCAGTATTTT

size: many
J: TRBJ1-6
D: TRBD1
V: TRBV30
CDR3: CAWRTGTDGPLHF
DNA: TGTGCCTGGAGGACAGGGACGGACGGACCCCTCCACTTT

size: many
J: TRBJ2-3
D: TRBD2
V: TRBV5-6
CDR3: CASSSTSGYTDTQYF
DNA: TGTGCCAGCAGCTCGACTAGCGGCTACACAGATACGCAGTATTTT

size: many
J: TRBJ2-7
D: .
V: TRBV28
CDR3: CASSLPSSGRPYEQYF
DNA: TGTGCCAGCAGTTTACCTTCGTCAGGGCGTCCCTACGAGCAGTACTTC

size: many
J: TRBJ2-3
D: TRBD2
V: TRBV20-1
CDR3: CSARSSGSTDTQYF
DNA: TGCAGTGCTAGGTCTAGCGGGAGCACAGATACGCAGTATTTT

size: many
J: TRBJ2-7
D: .
V: TRBV28
CDR3: CASSSLVGEQYF
DNA: TGTGCCAGCAGCTCCCTCGTGGGTGAGCAGTACTTC

size: many
J: TRBJ2-5
D: .
V: TRBV20-1
CDR3: CSAPRLGGQETQYF
DNA: TGCAGTGCTCCCCGCCTAGGGGGACAAGAGACCCAGTACTTC

size: few
J: TRBJ2-7
D: .
V: TRBV5-1
CDR3: CASSLGGGAKAYEQYF
DNA: TGCGCCAGCAGCTTGGGTGGGGGGGCAAAAGCCTACGAGCAGTACTTC

size: many
J: TRBJ2-5
D: .
V: TRBV7-9
CDR3: CASSLDGSGQETQYF
DNA: TGTGCCAGCAGCTTAGATGGTAGCGGCCAAGAGACCCAGTACTTC

size: .
J: TRBJ1-6
D: TRBD1
V: TRBV15
CDR3: CATSTSRQGVGYNSPLHF
DNA: TGTGCCACCAGCACCTCACGACAGGGGGTGGGTTATAATTCACCCCTCCACTTT

size: many
J: TRBJ2-1
D: .
V: TRBV5-1
CDR3: CASSLKGLEQFF
DNA: TGCGCCAGCAGCTTGAAGGGACTTGAGCAGTTCTTC

size: many
J: TRBJ2-7
D: .
V: TRBV7-9
CDR3: CASSLPGQSYEQYF
DNA: TGTGCCAGCAGCTTACCCGGACAGTCCTACGAGCAGTACTTC

size: .
J: TRBJ2-1
D: .
V: TRBV6-1
CDR3: CASSEGGAYNEQFF
DNA: TGTGCCAGCAGTGAAGGGGGGGCTTACAATGAGCAGTTCTTC